The subject of this entry is one TCR beta chain. Its antigen is not identified. This record belongs to a study of beta chain features in type 1 diabetes. Turning to the study itself: Examination of sorted cells across all samples involved 98,000,000 or so cells.

J was trimmed by 4 bases and V by 2 bases; bases with no gene match: 5. Germline lookup yields CDR1 SGDLS and CDR2 YYNGEE. The CDR3 is 16 amino acids. As every portion of the isolated RNA was reverse transcribed, the sequencing read expressed TCRB transcripts. Method: immunoSEQ multiplex PCR; TCRdb's copy keeps in-frame clones and lacks some. The sample lists hundreds of thousands of clones, roughly 13% occurring once. General study findings and limits: Whether TCRB rearrangement is influenced by HLA type went unresolved here. Among patients with Type 1 diabetes, TCRB CDR3s were moderately but significantly shorter in every one of the four CD4+ subsets. Sequencing the cDNA could make cells with high TCR expression show up more than they should.

The chain uses TRBV9 and TRBJ2-1; the match to TRBD2 covers 11 bases. This clonotype originated in a man between 18 and 35 years old with type 1 diabetes. The sequenced sample consisted of naive CD4+ T cells from blood. DNA for the CDR3: TGTGCCAGCAGCGTGACTCTAGCGGGGGGTTACAATGAGCAGTTCTTC. Translating it yields CASSVTLAGGYNEQFF.